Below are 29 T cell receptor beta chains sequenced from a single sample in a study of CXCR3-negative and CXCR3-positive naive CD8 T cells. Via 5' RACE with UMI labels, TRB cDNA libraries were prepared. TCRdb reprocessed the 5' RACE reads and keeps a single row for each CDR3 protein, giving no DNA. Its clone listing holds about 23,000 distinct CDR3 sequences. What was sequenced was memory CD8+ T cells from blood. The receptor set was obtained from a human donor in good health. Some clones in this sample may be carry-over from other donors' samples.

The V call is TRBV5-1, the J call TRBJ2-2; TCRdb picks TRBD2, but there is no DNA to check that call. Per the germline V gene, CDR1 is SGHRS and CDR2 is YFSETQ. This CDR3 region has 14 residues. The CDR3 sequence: CASSPVALVGELFF.

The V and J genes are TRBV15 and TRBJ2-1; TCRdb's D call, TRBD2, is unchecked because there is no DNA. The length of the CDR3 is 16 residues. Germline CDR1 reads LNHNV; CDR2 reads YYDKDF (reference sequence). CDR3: CATSEVAGDVPNEQFF. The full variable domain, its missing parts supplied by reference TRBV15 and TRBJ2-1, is DAMVIQNPRYQVTQFGKPVTLSCSQTLNHNVMYWYQQKSSQAPKLLFHYYDKDFNNEADTPDNFQSRRPNTSFCFLDIRSPGLGDTAMYLCATSEVAGDVPNEQFFGPGTRLTVL.

CDR3 amino acids: CSVEGIGTGQINEQFF. The gene calls are TRBV29-1 and TRBJ2-1; TCRdb's D call of TRBD1 is untestable without DNA. The CDR3 has 16 residues. Looked up from germline, CDR1 is SQVTM and CDR2 is ANQGSEA.

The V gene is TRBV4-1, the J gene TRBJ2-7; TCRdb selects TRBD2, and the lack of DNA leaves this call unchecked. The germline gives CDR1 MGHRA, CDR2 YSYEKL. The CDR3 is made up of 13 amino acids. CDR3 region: CASSPSLVSEQYF.

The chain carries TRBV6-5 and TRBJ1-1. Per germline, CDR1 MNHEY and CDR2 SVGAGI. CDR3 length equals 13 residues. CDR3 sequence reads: CASSYRTSHEAFF.

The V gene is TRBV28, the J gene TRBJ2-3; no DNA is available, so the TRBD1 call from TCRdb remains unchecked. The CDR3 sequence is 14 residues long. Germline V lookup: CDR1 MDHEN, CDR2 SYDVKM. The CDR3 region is CASARGASTDTQYF.

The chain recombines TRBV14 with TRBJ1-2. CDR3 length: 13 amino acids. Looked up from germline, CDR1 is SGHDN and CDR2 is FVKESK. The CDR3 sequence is CASSQLGNYGYTF.

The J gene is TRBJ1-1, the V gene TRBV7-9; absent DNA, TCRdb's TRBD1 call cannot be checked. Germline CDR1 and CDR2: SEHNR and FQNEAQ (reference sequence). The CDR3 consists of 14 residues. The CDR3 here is CASSLPGDNTEAFF.

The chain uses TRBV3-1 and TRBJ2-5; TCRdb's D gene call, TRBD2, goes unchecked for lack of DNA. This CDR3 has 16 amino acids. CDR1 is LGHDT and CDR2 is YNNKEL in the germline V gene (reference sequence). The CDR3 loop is CASSAVVLAGEETQYF.

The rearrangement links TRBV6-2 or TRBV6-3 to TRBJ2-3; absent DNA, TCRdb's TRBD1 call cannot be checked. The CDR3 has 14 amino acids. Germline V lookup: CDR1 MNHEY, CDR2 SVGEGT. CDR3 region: CASSFGQSTDTQYF.

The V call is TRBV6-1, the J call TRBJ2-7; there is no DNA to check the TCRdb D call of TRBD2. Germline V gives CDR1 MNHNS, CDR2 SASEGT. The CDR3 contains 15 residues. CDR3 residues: CASSEEISGSYEQYF.

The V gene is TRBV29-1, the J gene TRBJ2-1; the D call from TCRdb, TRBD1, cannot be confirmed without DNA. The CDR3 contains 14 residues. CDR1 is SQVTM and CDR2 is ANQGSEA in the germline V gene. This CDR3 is CSVVLGGRYNEQFF.

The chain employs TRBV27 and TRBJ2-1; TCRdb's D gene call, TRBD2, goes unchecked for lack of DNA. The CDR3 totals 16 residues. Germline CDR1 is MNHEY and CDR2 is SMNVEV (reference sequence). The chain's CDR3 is CASSLLAGVSYNEQFF.

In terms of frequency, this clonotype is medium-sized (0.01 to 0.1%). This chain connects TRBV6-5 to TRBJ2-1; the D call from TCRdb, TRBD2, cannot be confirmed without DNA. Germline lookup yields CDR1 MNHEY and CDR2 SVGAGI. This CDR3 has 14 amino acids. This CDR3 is CASNGGSPNNEQFF.

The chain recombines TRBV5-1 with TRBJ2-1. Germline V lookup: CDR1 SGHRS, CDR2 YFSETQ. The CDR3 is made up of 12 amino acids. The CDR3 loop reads CASSLGPNEQFF.

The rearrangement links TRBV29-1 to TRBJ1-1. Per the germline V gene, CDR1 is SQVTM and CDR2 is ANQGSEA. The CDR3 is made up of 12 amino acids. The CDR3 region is CSVAKMNTEAFF.

CDR3 sequence: CASSHPPGGPPDTQYF. V usage is TRBV11-2 and J usage is TRBJ2-3; TCRdb selects TRBD1, and the lack of DNA leaves this call unchecked. The CDR3 consists of 16 residues. From germline, CDR1 is SGHAT and CDR2 FQNNGV. Filled out from reference TRBV11-2 and TRBJ2-3, the complete variable domain reads EAGVAQSPRYKIIEKRQSVAFWCNPISGHATLYWYQQILGQGPKLLIQFQNNGVVDDSQLPKDRFSAERLKGVDSTLKIQPAKLEDSAVYLCASSHPPGGPPDTQYFGPGTRLTVL.

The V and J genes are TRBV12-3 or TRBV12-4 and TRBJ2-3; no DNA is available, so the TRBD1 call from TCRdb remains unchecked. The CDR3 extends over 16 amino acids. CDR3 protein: CASSPPGGPYTDTQYF.

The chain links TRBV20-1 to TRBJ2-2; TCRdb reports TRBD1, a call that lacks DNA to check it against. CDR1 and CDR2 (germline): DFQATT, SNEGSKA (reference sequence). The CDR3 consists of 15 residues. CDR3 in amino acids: CSARAGTGDTGELFF.

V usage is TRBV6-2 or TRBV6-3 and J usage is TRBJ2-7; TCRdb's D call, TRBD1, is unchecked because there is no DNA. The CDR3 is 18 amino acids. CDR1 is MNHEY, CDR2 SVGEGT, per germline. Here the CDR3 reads CASTTSSIRQGQPYEQYF.

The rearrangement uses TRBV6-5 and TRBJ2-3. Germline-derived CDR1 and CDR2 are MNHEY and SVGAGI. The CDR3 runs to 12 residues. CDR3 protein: CASSPSGDTQYF.

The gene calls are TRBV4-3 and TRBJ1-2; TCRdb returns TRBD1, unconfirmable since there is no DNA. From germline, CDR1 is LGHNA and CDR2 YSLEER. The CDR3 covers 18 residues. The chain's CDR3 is CASSQEGGLRSPNYGYTF.

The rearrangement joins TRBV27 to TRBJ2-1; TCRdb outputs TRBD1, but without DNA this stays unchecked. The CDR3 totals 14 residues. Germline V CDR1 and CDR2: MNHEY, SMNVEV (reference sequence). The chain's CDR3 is CASTDRGAYNEQFF.

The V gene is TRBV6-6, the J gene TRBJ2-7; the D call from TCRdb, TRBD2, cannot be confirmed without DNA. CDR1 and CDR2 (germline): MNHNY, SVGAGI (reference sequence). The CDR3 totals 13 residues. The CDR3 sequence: CASLWQGGYEQYF.

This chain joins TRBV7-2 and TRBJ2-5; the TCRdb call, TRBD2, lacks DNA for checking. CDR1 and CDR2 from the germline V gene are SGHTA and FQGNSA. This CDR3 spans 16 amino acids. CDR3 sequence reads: CASRPTSGGIQETQYF.

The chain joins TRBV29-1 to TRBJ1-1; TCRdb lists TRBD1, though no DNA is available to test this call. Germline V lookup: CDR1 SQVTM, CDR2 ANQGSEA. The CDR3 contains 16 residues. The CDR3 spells CSVPRDRGRSNTEAFF.

The CDR3 spells CASSFVVINQPQHF. V and J are TRBV28 and TRBJ1-5. The CDR3 consists of 14 residues. From germline, CDR1 is MDHEN and CDR2 SYDVKM.

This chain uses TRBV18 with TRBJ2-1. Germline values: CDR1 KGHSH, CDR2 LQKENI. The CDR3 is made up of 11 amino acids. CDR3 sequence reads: CASSRDYEQFF.

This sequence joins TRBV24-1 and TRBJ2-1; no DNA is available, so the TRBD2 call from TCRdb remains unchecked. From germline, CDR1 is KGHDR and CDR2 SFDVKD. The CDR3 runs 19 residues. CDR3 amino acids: CATSDSPSGRAWVMDEQFF.